This T cell receptor beta chain was sequenced during a study of blood T cell repertoires in COVID-19. Study as a whole: COVID-19 samples from acute and convalescent phases originated in the United States, Italy and Spain.

As to this clone: Other DNA sequences of this sample code for an identical CDR3.

Enrollment of patients from Seattle took place during active infection, with longitudinal follow-up. This CDR3 is 14 amino acids long. V shed 1 base and J shed 1 base, with 8 bases lying between them. Germline lookup yields CDR1 SGHVS and CDR2 FQNEAQ. Libraries were prepared by immunoSEQ multiplex PCR; TCRdb keeps only in-frame clonotypes and omits some of them. The sample lists fewer than 450,000 clones; 85% to 90% were seen once. The specimen was peripheral blood. This TCR came from a woman aged 50 to 60 with COVID-19, enrolled during active disease. This chain joins TRBV7-8 and TRBJ2-7; D is perhaps TRBD1 (5 bases). CDR3 DNA sequence: TGTGCCAGCAGCTTAGTTAGGGGATCCTACGAGCAGTACTTC. Amino acids: CASSLVRGSYEQYF.